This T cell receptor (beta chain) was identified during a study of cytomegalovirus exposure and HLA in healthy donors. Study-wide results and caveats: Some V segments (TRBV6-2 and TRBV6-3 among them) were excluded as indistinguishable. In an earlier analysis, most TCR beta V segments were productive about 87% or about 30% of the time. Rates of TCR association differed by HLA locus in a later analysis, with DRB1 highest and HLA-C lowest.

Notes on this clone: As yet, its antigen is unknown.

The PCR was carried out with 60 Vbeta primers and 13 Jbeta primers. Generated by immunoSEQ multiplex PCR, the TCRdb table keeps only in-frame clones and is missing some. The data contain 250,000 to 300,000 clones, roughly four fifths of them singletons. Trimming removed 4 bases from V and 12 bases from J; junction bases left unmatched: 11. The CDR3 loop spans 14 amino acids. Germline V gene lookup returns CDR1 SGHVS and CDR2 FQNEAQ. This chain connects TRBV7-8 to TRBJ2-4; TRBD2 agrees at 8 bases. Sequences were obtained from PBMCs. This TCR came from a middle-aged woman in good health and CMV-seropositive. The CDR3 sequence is CASSSVAGSDSQYF. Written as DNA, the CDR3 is TGTGCCAGCAGCTCCGTAGCGGGATCAGACAGTCAGTACTTC. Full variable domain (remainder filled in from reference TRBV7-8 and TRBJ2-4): GAGVSQSPRYKVAKRGQDVALRCDPISGHVSLFWYQQALGQGPEFLTYFQNEAQLDKSGLPSDRFFAERPEGSVSTLKIQRTQQEDSAVYLCASSSVAGSDSQYFGAGTRLSVL.